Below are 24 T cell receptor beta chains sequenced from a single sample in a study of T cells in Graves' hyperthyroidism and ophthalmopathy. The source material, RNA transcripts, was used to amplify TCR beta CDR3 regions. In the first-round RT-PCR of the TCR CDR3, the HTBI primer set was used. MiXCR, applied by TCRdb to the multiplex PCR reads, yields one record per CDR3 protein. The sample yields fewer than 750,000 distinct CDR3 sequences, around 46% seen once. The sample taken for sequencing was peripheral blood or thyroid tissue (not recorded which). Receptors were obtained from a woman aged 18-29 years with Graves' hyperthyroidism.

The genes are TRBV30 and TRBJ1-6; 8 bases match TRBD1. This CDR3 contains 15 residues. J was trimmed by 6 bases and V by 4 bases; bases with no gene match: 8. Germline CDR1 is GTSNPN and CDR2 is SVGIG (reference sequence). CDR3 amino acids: CAWKGPDRANSPLHF. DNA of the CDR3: TGTGCCTGGAAGGGCCCGGACAGGGCTAATTCACCCCTCCACTTT.

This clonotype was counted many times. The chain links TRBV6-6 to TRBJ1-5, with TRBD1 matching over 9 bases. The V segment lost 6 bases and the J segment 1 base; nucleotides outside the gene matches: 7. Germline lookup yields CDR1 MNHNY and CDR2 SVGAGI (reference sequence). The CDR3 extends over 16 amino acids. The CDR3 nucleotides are TGTGCCAGCAGAAAGACAGGGGGTACGAGCAATCAGCCCCAGCATTTT. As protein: CASRKTGGTSNQPQHF.

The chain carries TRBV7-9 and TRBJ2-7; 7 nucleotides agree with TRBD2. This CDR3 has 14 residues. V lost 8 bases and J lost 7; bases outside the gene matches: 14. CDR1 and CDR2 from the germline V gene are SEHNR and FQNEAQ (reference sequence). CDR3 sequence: CASFLGGSYNEQYF. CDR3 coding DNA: TGTGCCAGCTTTCTGGGGGGGTCCTACAATGAGCAGTACTTC.

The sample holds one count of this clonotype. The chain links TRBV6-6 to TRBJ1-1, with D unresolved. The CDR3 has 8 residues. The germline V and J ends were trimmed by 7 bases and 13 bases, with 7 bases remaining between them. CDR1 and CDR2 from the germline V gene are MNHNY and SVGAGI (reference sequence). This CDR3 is CASTRGFF. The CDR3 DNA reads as TGTGCCAGCACCCGAGGTTTCTTT.

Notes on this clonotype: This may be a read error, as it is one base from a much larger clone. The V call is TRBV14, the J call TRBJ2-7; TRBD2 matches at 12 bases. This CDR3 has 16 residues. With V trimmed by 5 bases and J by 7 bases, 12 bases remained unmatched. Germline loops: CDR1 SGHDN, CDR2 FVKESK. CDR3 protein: CASSVSLLAGGNEQYF. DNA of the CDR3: TGTGCCAGCAGCGTCAGCTTACTAGCGGGAGGCAATGAGCAGTACTTC.

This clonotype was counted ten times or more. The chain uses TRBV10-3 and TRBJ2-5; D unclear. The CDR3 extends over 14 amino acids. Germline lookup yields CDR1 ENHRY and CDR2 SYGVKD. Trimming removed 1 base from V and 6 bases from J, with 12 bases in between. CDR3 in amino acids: CAISELRDSQTQYF. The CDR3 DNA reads TGTGCCATCAGTGAGTTAAGAGATTCTCAGACCCAGTACTTC.

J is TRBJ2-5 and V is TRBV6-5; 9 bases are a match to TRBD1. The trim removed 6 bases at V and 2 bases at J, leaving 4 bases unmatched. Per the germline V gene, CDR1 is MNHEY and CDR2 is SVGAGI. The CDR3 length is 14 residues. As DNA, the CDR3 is TGTGCCAGCAGAATCGGGACAGGGCAAGAGACCCAGTACTTC. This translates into CASRIGTGQETQYF.

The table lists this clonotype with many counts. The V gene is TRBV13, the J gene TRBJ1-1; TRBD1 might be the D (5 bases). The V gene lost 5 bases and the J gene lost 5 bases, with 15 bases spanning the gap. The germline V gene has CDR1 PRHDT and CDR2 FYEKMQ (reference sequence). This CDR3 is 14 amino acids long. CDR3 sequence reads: CASSPMGVATEAFF. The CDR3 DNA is TGTGCCAGCAGCCCTATGGGGGTAGCGACTGAAGCTTTCTTT.

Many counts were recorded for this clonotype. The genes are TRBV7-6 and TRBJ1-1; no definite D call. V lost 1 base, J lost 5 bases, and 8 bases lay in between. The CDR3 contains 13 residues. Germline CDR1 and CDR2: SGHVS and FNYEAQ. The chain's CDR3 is CASSLGGPTEAFF. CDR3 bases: TGTGCCAGCAGCTTAGGCGGACCAACTGAAGCTTTCTTT. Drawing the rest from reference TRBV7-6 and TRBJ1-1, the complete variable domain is GAGVSQSPRYKVTKRGQDVALRCDPISGHVSLYWYRQALGQGPEFLTYFNYEAQQDKSGLPNDRFSAERPEGSISTLTIQRTEQRDSAMYRCASSLGGPTEAFFGQGTRLTVV.

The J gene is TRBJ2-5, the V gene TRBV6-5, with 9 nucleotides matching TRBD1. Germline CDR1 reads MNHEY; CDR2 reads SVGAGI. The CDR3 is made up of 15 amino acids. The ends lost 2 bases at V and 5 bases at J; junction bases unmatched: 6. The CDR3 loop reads CASSYGQGQGETQYF. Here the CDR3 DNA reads TGTGCCAGCAGTTACGGCCAGGGACAGGGTGAGACCCAGTACTTC.

The CDR3 region has the DNA TGCAGCGTGCCTGGTGATGGAGTGACCCAGCATTTT. Amino acids: CSVPGDGVTQHF. The chain uses TRBV29-1 and TRBJ1-5; D remains ambiguous. The V end was cut by 6 bases, the J end by 11 bases, with 17 bases between. The germline V gene has CDR1 SQVTM and CDR2 ANQGSEA. The CDR3 has 12 amino acids.

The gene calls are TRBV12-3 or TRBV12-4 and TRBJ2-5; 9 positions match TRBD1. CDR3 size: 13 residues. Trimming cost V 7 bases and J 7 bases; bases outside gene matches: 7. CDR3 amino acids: CASTKGQGGTQYF. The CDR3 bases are TGTGCCAGCACCAAGGGACAGGGAGGGACCCAGTACTTC.

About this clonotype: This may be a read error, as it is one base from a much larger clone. CDR3 nucleotide sequence: TGTGCCAGCAGCTTAGGGGGTGGGCCGCCCGGGGCCAACGTCCTGACTTTC. Protein product: CASSLGGGPPGANVLTF. This sequence joins TRBV19 and TRBJ2-6; possible D gene TRBD1, 6 bases. Germline CDR1 reads LNHDA; CDR2 reads SQIVND (reference sequence). Deletions cut 9 bases from V and 4 bases from J, with 22 bases between. CDR3 length: 17 residues.

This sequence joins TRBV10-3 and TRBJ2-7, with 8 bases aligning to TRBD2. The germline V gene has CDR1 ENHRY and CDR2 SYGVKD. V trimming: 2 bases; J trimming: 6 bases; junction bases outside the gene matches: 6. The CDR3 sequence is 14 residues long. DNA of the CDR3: TGTGCCATCAGTGAGGCGGGAGGCCTCGGCGAGCAGTACTTC. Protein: CAISEAGGLGEQYF.

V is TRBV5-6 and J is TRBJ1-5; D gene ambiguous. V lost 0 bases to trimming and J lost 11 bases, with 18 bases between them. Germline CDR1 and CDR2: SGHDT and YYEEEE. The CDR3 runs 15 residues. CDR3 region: CASSLVAGGPKTQHF. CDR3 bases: TGTGCCAGCAGCTTGGTAGCGGGAGGGCCGAAGACCCAGCATTTT.

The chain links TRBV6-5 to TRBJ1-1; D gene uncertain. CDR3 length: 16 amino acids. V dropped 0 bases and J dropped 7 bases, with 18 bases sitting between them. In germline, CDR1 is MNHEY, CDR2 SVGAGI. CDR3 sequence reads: CASSYSTSGIRDEAFF. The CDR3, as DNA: TGTGCCAGCAGTTACTCGACTAGCGGGATTCGGGATGAAGCTTTCTTT.

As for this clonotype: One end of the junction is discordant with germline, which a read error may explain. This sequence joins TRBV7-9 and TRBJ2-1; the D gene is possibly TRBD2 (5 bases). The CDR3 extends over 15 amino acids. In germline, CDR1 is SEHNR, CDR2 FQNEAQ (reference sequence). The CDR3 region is CAGSLTLAVGGEQFF. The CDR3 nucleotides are TGTGCCGGCAGCTTAACCCTAGCCGTCGGTGGTGAGCAGTTCTTC.

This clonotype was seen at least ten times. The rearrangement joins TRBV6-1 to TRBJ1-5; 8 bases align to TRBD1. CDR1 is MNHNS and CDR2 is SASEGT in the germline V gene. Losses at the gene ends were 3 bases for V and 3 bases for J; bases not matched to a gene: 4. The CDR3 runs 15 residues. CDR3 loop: CASSEDRVHNQPQHF. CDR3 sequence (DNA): TGTGCCAGCAGTGAGGACAGGGTTCACAATCAGCCCCAGCATTTT.

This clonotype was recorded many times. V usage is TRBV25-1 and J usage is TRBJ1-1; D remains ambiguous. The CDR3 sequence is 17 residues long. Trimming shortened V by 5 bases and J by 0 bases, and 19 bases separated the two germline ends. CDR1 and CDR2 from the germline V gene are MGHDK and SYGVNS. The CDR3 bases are TGTGCCAGCAGTCCCAGGTGGAGTTGGCGGTTGAACACTGAAGCTTTCTTT. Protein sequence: CASSPRWSWRLNTEAFF. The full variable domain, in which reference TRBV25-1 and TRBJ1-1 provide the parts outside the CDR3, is EADIYQTPRYLVIGTGKKITLECSQTMGHDKMYWYQQDPGMELHLIHYSYGVNSTEKGDLSSESTVSRIRTEHFPLTLESARPSHTSQYLCASSPRWSWRLNTEAFFGQGTRLTVV.

The CDR3 protein is CASSERVGRGYTF. DNA of the CDR3: TGTGCCAGCAGTGAAAGGGTGGGAAGGGGCTACACCTTC. The chain links TRBV2 to TRBJ1-2; no clear D. This CDR3 has 13 amino acids. Germline CDR1 and CDR2: SNHLY and FYNNEI. The V and J ends lost 2 bases and 8 bases respectively, with 12 bases between them.

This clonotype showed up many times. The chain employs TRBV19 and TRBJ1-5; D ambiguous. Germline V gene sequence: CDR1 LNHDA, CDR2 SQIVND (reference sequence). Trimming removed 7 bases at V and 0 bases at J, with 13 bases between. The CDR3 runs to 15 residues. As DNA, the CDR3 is TGTGCCAGTACCGATGGTCGATATAGCAATCAGCCCCAGCATTTT. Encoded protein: CASTDGRYSNQPQHF.

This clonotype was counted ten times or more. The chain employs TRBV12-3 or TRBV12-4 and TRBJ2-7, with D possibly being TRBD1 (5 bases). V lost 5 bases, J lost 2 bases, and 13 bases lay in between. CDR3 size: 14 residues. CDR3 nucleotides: TGTGCCAGCAGTACCCGTGGGGCTACCTACGAGCAGTACTTC. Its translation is CASSTRGATYEQYF.

DNA of the CDR3: TGCAGCGTGGGCCGATTGACAGGGAACACTGAAGCTTTCTTT. Its protein is CSVGRLTGNTEAFF. V usage is TRBV29-1 and J usage is TRBJ1-1, with TRBD1 as a possible D gene (6 bases). The CDR3 runs to 14 residues. Germline V CDR1 and CDR2: SQVTM, ANQGSEA. V lost 6 bases to trimming and J lost 1 base, with 15 bases between them.

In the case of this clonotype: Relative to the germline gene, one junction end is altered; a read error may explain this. CDR3 sequence (DNA): TGCAGCGCGGAAGGTGGAAGGGACAAGTTC. It codes for CSAEGGRDKF. This chain joins TRBV29-1 and TRBJ2-5; D is perhaps TRBD1 (6 bases). From germline, CDR1 is SQVTM and CDR2 ANQGSEA. This CDR3 has 10 amino acids.